The next 27 T cell receptor beta chains were all read from a single sample in a study of cytomegalovirus exposure and HLA in healthy donors. This PCR relied on a set of 60 Vbeta primers and 13 Jbeta primers. The repertoire was sequenced with immunoSEQ multiplex PCR; TCRdb's copy has only in-frame clones and lacks some. The table lists about 160,000 clones, 77% of them singletons. Material for sequencing was PBMCs. The receptors stem from a man aged 45-65 years in good health and CMV-seropositive.

The V call is TRBV6-5, the J call TRBJ1-5, with D perhaps TRBD1 (5 bases). Trimming took 0 bases from V and 5 from J, leaving 14 bases between them. The CDR3 is 16 amino acids. The germline CDR1 and CDR2 sequences are MNHEY and SVGAGI. Here the CDR3 DNA reads TGTGCCAGCAGTTACTCGAGTGGGGGGGAGGATCAGCCCCAGCATTTT. It is translated as CASSYSSGGEDQPQHF.

The rearrangement joins TRBV19 to TRBJ2-4, with TRBD2 identical over 8 bases. The trim removed 10 bases at V and 2 bases at J, leaving 10 bases unmatched. This CDR3 is built from 15 residues. The germline V gene has CDR1 LNHDA and CDR2 SQIVND (reference sequence). This chain's CDR3 is CATSLSGGTKNIQYF. The CDR3 nucleotides are TGTGCCACCTCACTCTCGGGGGGGACCAAAAACATTCAGTACTTC.

V and J are TRBV5-1 and TRBJ2-3; no clear D gene. The V end lost 2 bases, the J end lost 6 bases, and 4 bases lay between the germline ends. CDR3 length: 11 amino acids. Germline assignment: CDR1 SGHRS and CDR2 YFSETQ. CDR3 in DNA: TGCGCCAGCAGCTTAGAGGATACGCAGTATTTT. This encodes CASSLEDTQYF.

This sequence joins TRBV19 and TRBJ2-2; D is uncertain. CDR3 length equals 16 residues. V was cut by 0 bases and J by 4 bases, with 12 bases left in between. Per the germline V gene, CDR1 is LNHDA and CDR2 is SQIVND (reference sequence). Written as DNA, the CDR3 is TGTGCCAGTAGTATAGATCGAGGCTACATCACCGGGGAGCTGTTTTTT. Translation: CASSIDRGYITGELFF. The complete variable domain, with remaining parts taken from reference TRBV19 and TRBJ2-2, reads DGGITQSPKYLFRKEGQNVTLSCEQNLNHDAMYWYRQDPGQGLRLIYYSQIVNDFQKGDIAEGYSVSREKKESFPLTVTSAQKNPTAFYLCASSIDRGYITGELFFGEGSRLTVL.

This rearrangement joins TRBV23-1 to TRBJ2-5, with 7 bases matching TRBD1. TRBJ2-7 matches the DNA end more closely, so the J call is doubtful. TRBV23-1 is classed as an ORF, of uncertain function. This CDR3 comprises 14 residues. The CDR3 DNA is TGCGCCAGCAGCCCCAGACAGGGAATGAACGAGCAGTACTTC. Translating it yields CASSPRQGMNEQYF.

The chain employs TRBV9 and TRBJ2-1, with 11 nucleotides matching TRBD1. Per germline, CDR1 SGDLS and CDR2 YYNGEE. The CDR3 runs 17 residues. V shed 0 bases and J 3 bases; nucleotides not matched to a gene: 5. CDR3 region: CASSVASGTGGYNEQFF. CDR3 coding DNA: TGTGCCAGCAGCGTAGCTTCTGGGACAGGGGGCTACAATGAGCAGTTCTTC.

The chain carries TRBV19 and TRBJ2-7, with 10 bases that match TRBD2. Germline values: CDR1 LNHDA, CDR2 SQIVND (reference sequence). V trimming: 5 bases; J trimming: 7 bases; junction bases outside the gene matches: 14. The CDR3 sequence is 16 residues long. The CDR3 is CASSELAGLLSGEQYF. The CDR3 coding sequence is TGTGCCAGTAGTGAACTAGCGGGATTACTCAGCGGAGAGCAGTACTTC.

This chain connects TRBV6-1 to TRBJ1-4; D unclear. Trimming removed 6 bases from V and 10 bases from J, with 9 bases in between. Germline V gene sequence: CDR1 MNHNS, CDR2 SASEGT. The CDR3 is made up of 11 amino acids. CDR3 sequence: CASREEGKLFF. The CDR3 coding sequence is TGTGCCAGCAGAGAGGAGGGAAAACTGTTTTTT.

This chain joins TRBV21-1 and TRBJ2-5; TRBD2, the table's D call, was not compared with the DNA. TRBV21-1 is a known pseudogene. This CDR3 is 14 amino acids long. The CDR3 DNA sequence: TGTGCCAGCAGCAAAGGGCGGCGTACCAGTTCCCAGTACTTC. Translating gives CASSKGRRTSSQYF.

The J gene is TRBJ2-3, the V gene TRBV7-9; D perhaps matches TRBD1 (7 bases). CDR3 length: 15 amino acids. Trimming stripped 5 bases from V and 0 bases from J, with 12 bases between. CDR1 SEHNR and CDR2 FQNEAQ come from the germline V gene (reference sequence). CDR3 nucleotides: TGTGCCAGCAGCCTGACAGGGACTAGCACAGATACGCAGTATTTT. Translation gives CASSLTGTSTDTQYF.

V is TRBV29-1 and J is TRBJ2-6; possibly TRBD2 for D (7 bases). Germline V gene sequence: CDR1 SQVTM, CDR2 ANQGSEA. The V end was cut by 4 bases, the J end by 2 bases, with 12 bases between. The CDR3 has 15 residues. CDR3 loop: CSVARGGAGANVLTF. CDR3 DNA sequence: TGCAGCGTTGCTAGGGGGGGCGCTGGGGCCAACGTCCTGACTTTC. The complete variable domain, with remaining parts taken from reference TRBV29-1 and TRBJ2-6, reads SAVISQKPSRDICQRGTSLTIQCQVDSQVTMMFWYRQQPGQSLTLIATANQGSEATYESGFVIDKFPISRPNLTFSTLTVSNMSPEDSSIYLCSVARGGAGANVLTFGAGSRLTVL.

The chain carries TRBV7-2 and TRBJ2-5; 7 nucleotides agree with TRBD2. This CDR3 comprises 13 residues. Germline V gene lookup returns CDR1 SGHTA and CDR2 FQGNSA. V gave up 2 bases and J gave up 5 bases; unmatched junction bases: 2. The CDR3: CASSLPGGETQYF. Here the CDR3 DNA reads TGTGCCAGCAGCTTACCGGGAGGCGAGACCCAGTACTTC.

V is TRBV7-2 and J is TRBJ2-3; D is ambiguous. Trimming took 2 bases from V and 8 from J, leaving 14 bases between them. This CDR3 has 14 amino acids. The germline V gene has CDR1 SGHTA and CDR2 FQGNSA. The CDR3 nucleotides are TGTGCCAGCAGCTTATTTCTTGGTGTGGCTACGCAGTATTTT. It translates to CASSLFLGVATQYF.

The chain employs TRBV2 and TRBJ1-2, with a possible D match to TRBD1 (5 bases). The V and J ends lost 5 bases and 4 bases respectively, with 11 bases between them. The CDR3 extends over 13 amino acids. Germline values: CDR1 SNHLY, CDR2 FYNNEI. The CDR3 protein is CASSYGGVYGYTF. The CDR3 bases are TGTGCCAGCAGTTACGGAGGGGTCTATGGCTACACCTTC.

The chain is built from TRBV29-1 and TRBJ2-1; TRBD2 matches 9 bases. The CDR3 runs 14 residues. With V trimmed by 2 bases and J by 5 bases, 4 bases remained unmatched. Germline CDR1 SQVTM, CDR2 ANQGSEA. The CDR3 spells CSVERLAGDNEQFF. DNA of the CDR3: TGCAGCGTTGAAAGGTTAGCGGGGGACAATGAGCAGTTCTTC.

The chain employs TRBV5-4 and TRBJ2-1; weak D call: TRBD1 (5 bases). From germline, CDR1 is SGHNT and CDR2 YYREEE (reference sequence). The germline V and J ends were trimmed by 3 bases and 8 bases, with 12 bases remaining between them. CDR3 size: 13 residues. CDR3 amino acids: CASSSTPGYEQFF. In DNA, the CDR3 is TGTGCCAGCAGCTCGACCCCAGGGTATGAGCAGTTCTTC.

This chain connects TRBV5-1 to TRBJ2-5; 7 positions agree with TRBD1. The CDR3 loop spans 15 amino acids. V was clipped by 0 bases and J by 4 bases; unmatched bases: 6. Germline loops: CDR1 SGHRS, CDR2 YFSETQ. CDR3 in DNA: TGCGCCAGCAGCTTGGCGACCCGACAGGGAGAGACCCAGTACTTC. Translating it yields CASSLATRQGETQYF.

This chain uses TRBV30 with TRBJ1-5, with D maybe TRBD1 (6 bases). The CDR3 has 13 amino acids. The V and J ends lost 4 bases and 2 bases respectively, with 9 bases between them. Per germline, CDR1 GTSNPN and CDR2 SVGIG (reference sequence). The CDR3 sequence is CAWNAGGNQPQHF. The CDR3 DNA is TGTGCCTGGAACGCAGGGGGCAATCAGCCCCAGCATTTT.

This clone was seen only a few times. The CDR3 sequence is CASSSRHSGIDEQFF. In DNA, the CDR3 is TGTGCCAGCAGCTCTCGGCACTCAGGGATCGATGAGCAGTTCTTC. The V and J genes are TRBV4-2 and TRBJ2-1; D is possibly TRBD1 (5 bases). V was cut by 5 bases and J by 8 bases, with 19 bases left in between. CDR3 length: 15 amino acids. Germline V gene data show CDR1 as LGHNA and CDR2 as YNFKEQ.

The chain is built from TRBV23-1 and TRBJ2-1; TRBD1 matches at 8 bases. TRBV23-1 is marked as an open reading frame, function uncertain. The CDR3 spans 17 residues. V dropped 4 bases and J dropped 3; count of bases not matched to a gene: 11. The CDR3 is CASSPRSDRAFYNEQFF. As DNA, the CDR3 is TGCGCCAGCAGTCCTCGGTCGGACAGGGCGTTCTACAATGAGCAGTTCTTC.

The V call is TRBV11-2, the J call TRBJ1-2; D not resolved. This CDR3 comprises 14 residues. V lost 4 bases and J lost 8, with 17 bases in between. Germline V gene data show CDR1 as SGHAT and CDR2 as FQNNGV. CDR3 sequence reads: CASSSRRREEGYTF. The CDR3 region has the DNA TGTGCCAGCAGCTCCCGCAGAAGGGAGGAAGGCTACACCTTC.

V and J are TRBV4-1 and TRBJ2-2; possibly TRBD1 for D (6 bases). Between the trimmed V and J ends, which lost 3 bases and 1 base, there was a span of 9 bases. This CDR3 is built from 15 residues. Germline CDR1 and CDR2: MGHRA and YSYEKL. Here the CDR3 reads CASSQRQVNTGELFF. The CDR3 DNA follows: TGCGCCAGCAGCCAGAGACAGGTGAACACCGGGGAGCTGTTTTTT.

This clone was seen a few times. This chain links TRBV27 with TRBJ2-2; no reliable D call. V was clipped by 11 bases and J by 0 bases, with 13 bases between them. Germline assignment: CDR1 MNHEY and CDR2 SMNVEV (reference sequence). The length of the CDR3 is 14 residues. In DNA, the CDR3 is TGTGCCGCTGGGCACCGCTCGAACACCGGGGAGCTGTTTTTT. Residues: CAAGHRSNTGELFF.

The chain uses TRBV5-4 and TRBJ1-6, with D possibly being TRBD1 (6 bases). This CDR3 is 15 amino acids long. V was cut by 5 bases and J by 7 bases, with 16 bases left in between. CDR1 is SGHNT, CDR2 YYREEE, per germline (reference sequence). This chain's CDR3 is CASRFGAGANSPLHF. As DNA, the CDR3 is TGTGCCAGCAGGTTTGGGGCAGGGGCGAATTCACCCCTCCACTTT.

The V call is TRBV4-1, the J call TRBJ1-5; D ambiguous. The CDR3 is 12 amino acids. Trimming took off 3 bases at V and 9 bases at J, with 9 bases between the two ends. Germline V lookup: CDR1 MGHRA, CDR2 YSYEKL. Here the CDR3 DNA reads TGCGCCAGCAGCCAGTCCGGTGGGCCCCAGCATTTT. It yields the protein CASSQSGGPQHF.

This clone has a single count. The chain combines TRBV7-8 with TRBJ2-7, with D tentatively TRBD2 (7 bases). Per the germline V gene, CDR1 is SGHVS and CDR2 is FQNEAQ. Trimming stripped 5 bases from V and 3 bases from J, with 20 bases between. This CDR3 has 16 residues. CDR3 DNA sequence: TGTGCCAGCAGCCTTGACGGCGGGGGCTCCTTCTACGAGCAGTACTTC. This encodes CASSLDGGGSFYEQYF.

The chain has TRBV4-3 and TRBJ2-1, with a possible D match to TRBD2 (6 bases). The V end lost 1 base, the J end lost 6 bases, and 19 bases lay between the germline ends. Germline V CDR1 and CDR2: LGHNA, YSLEER. This CDR3 has 17 residues. CDR3 sequence (DNA): TGCGCCAGCAGCCAAGTCGGGCGGGGCCGTTCAAGCAATGAGCAGTTCTTC. Its translation is CASSQVGRGRSSNEQFF.